This T cell receptor beta chain was captured in a study of blood T cells in healthy people across ages. Germline CDR1 and CDR2: SGDLS and YYNGEE. The CDR3 is 17 amino acids. V shed 3 bases, J shed 6 bases, and the junction held 12 bases outside the gene matches. Staff drew approximately 9.7 milliliters of peripheral blood from each donor. A second PCR of 7 to 11 cycles used a sample-barcoded 5' primer and a J-beta primer mix. In TCRdb, the 5' RACE reads were re-called with MiXCR into one record per CDR3 protein. The sample has approximately 1,000,000 distinct CDR3 sequences, around two fifths seen once. This clonotype was counted between two and nine times.

The V and J genes are TRBV9 and TRBJ2-1, with 10 bases lining up with TRBD2. The sequenced sample consisted of blood. This clonotype was sampled from a man between 18 and 29 years old in good health. The DNA for the CDR3 is TGTGCCAGCAGCGAGACATGGAGGACTAGCGGAAGCAATGAGCAGTTCTTC. Translated, it gives CASSETWRTSGSNEQFF.